These 25 T cell receptor beta chains originate from one sample sequenced in a study of T cell clonality in common variable immunodeficiency. Findings of the study overall: Common variable immunodeficiency TCR beta sequences reportedly had fewer deletions and N-nucleotide insertions.

These TCRs are of unknown antigen specificity. The assay was immunoSEQ multiplex PCR, and TCRdb's table has in-frame clones only and misses some. The sample has 25,000 to 30,000 clones, none seen only once. The sample was peripheral blood mononuclear cells. Receptor source: a human donor with common variable immunodeficiency.

This clone came up a few times. The read finishes 3 residues shy of the CDR3 end, and the germline J gene is used to complete it. This chain links TRBV7-2 with TRBJ1-2; 9 nucleotides agree with TRBD1. Looked up from germline, CDR1 is SGHTA and CDR2 is FQGNSA. The CDR3 sequence is 14 residues long. This CDR3 reads CASSLGTGEGGYTF. The CDR3 bases that were read are TGTGCCAGCAGCTTAGGGACAGGGGAAGGAGGC.

Ten or more counts support this clone. Sequencing ends 3 residues short of the CDR3 end; the germline J gene provides the rest. J is TRBJ2-7 and V is TRBV7-2, with 14 positions matching TRBD2. This CDR3 region has 15 residues. Germline-derived CDR1 and CDR2 are SGHTA and FQGNSA. V trimming: 3 bases; J trimming: 6 bases; junction bases outside the gene matches: 4. The DNA read from the CDR3 is TGTGCCAGCAGCTTGACTAGCGGGGGGGTCATCGAG. Protein: CASSLTSGGVIE. From start to end, the CDR3 is CASSLTSGGVIEQYF.

This clone occurred many times. The sequenced fragment ends 3 residues before the CDR3 boundary, so the rest is inferred from the germline J gene. The chain recombines TRBV23-1 with TRBJ2-2; 12 bases fit TRBD1. TRBV23-1 is recorded as an ORF, its role being uncertain. This CDR3 spans 18 amino acids. J lost 2 bases, V lost 10 bases, and 14 bases had no gene match. Partial CDR3 DNA: TGCGCCACAGGTAAGACCCGGGGACAGGGGGCTAACACCGGGGAG. Translation: CATGKTRGQGANTGE. The full CDR3 protein reads CATGKTRGQGANTGELFF.

The CDR3 loop is CASSFKFPPDTNTEAFF. CDR3 bases read: TGTGCCAGCTCTTTTAAATTTCCCCCGGACACGAACACTGAA. The V gene is TRBV18, the J gene TRBJ1-1; possibly TRBD1 for D (5 bases). The read is 3 residues too short to cover the CDR3 end, so that end is filled in from the germline J gene. The V gene's germline CDR1 is KGHSH and CDR2 LQKENI. The CDR3 is made up of 17 amino acids. The germline V and J ends were trimmed by 6 bases and 1 base, with 21 bases remaining between them.

Concerning this clone itself: The read terminates 3 residues ahead of where the CDR3 ends, so the germline J gene completes it. The chain recombines TRBV19 with TRBJ1-1; 8 bases are shared with TRBD1. The CDR3 runs to 20 residues. J gave up 1 base and V 7 bases, and 23 bases lay outside the gene matches. From germline, CDR1 is LNHDA and CDR2 SQIVND (reference sequence). This chain's CDR3 is CASKQEQGAFGIQENTEAFF. The DNA read from the CDR3 is TGTGCCAGTAAGCAAGAGCAGGGGGCCTTTGGCATACAGGAGAACACTGAA.

In its sample, this clone was seen many times. The CDR3 end lies 3 residues beyond the end of the read and is filled in from the germline J gene. The rearrangement uses TRBV20-1 and TRBJ2-3; D may be TRBD1 (5 bases). CDR3 length: 14 amino acids. V lost 6 bases to trimming and J lost 5 bases, with 18 bases between them. Germline CDR1 is DFQATT and CDR2 is SNEGSKA (reference sequence). Partial CDR3 DNA: TGCAGTGCACAAAGGGGCCAAGCAAGAGATACG. Translating it yields CSAQRGQARDT. The whole CDR3 protein is CSAQRGQARDTQYF.

This clone was found a few times. The CDR3 is cut off 3 residues early in the read; its end comes from the germline J gene. The V gene is TRBV6-2 or TRBV6-3, the J gene TRBJ2-3; D might be TRBD1 (7 bases). CDR1 and CDR2 from the germline V gene are MNHEY and SVGEGT. The CDR3 runs to 17 residues. Trimming took 2 bases from V and 4 from J, leaving 19 bases between them. CDR3 residues: CASSYRLGGGVADTQYF. The sequenced CDR3 bases are TGTGCCAGCAGTTACAGGCTTGGAGGGGGCGTGGCAGATACG.

This clone was counted ten times or more. From the germline J gene comes the end of the CDR3, since the read stops 3 residues before it. The J gene is TRBJ1-1, the V gene TRBV19, with D perhaps matching TRBD1 (6 bases). The V gene's germline CDR1 is LNHDA and CDR2 SQIVND (reference sequence). The V gene lost 7 bases and the J gene lost 5 bases, with 20 bases spanning the gap. The CDR3 loop spans 15 amino acids. The DNA read from the CDR3 is TGTGCCAGTAACGGTCGTTTCACAGGGAGAACTGAA. Translation: CASNGRFTGRTE. The entire CDR3 protein reads CASNGRFTGRTEAFF.

As to this clone: The read falls 3 residues short of the CDR3 end, and the missing part is taken from the germline J gene. The chain joins TRBV7-8 to TRBJ1-6; 8 positions agree with TRBD1. Germline-derived CDR1 and CDR2 are SGHVS and FQNEAQ. V trimming: 1 base; J trimming: 5 bases; junction bases outside the gene matches: 1. The CDR3 is 15 residues long. The CDR3 bases that were read are TGTGCCAGCAGCTTAGGGACAGGGCATAATTCACCC. This encodes CASSLGTGHNSP. The CDR3 as a whole reads CASSLGTGHNSPLHF.

This clone has a handful of counts. Coverage ceases 3 residues before the CDR3 finishes, and the germline J gene fills in the end. The V gene is TRBV7-2, the J gene TRBJ2-5, with 9 bases lining up with TRBD1. The CDR3 runs to 14 residues. CDR1 and CDR2 (germline): SGHTA, FQGNSA. After removal of 5 bases from V and 2 bases from J, the junction contained 3 bases not matched to a gene. CDR3 protein: CASSPDRGQETQYF. The part of the CDR3 DNA that was read is TGTGCCAGCAGCCCCGACAGGGGGCAAGAGACC.

This clone has ten or more counts. The CDR3 goes on 3 residues after the read ends, and that part is filled in from the germline J gene. The chain is built from TRBV7-2 and TRBJ1-6; D ambiguous. The CDR3 length is 13 residues. Trimming left V 5 bases short and J 9 bases short, with 11 bases between. Germline CDR1 SGHTA, CDR2 FQGNSA. CDR3 DNA, as far as it was read: TGTGCCAGCAGCCCCCCCGGGGTTTCACCC. It is translated as CASSPPGVSP. The full CDR3 protein reads CASSPPGVSPLHF.

This clone has only a few counts. The read stops 3 residues short of the end of the CDR3; the missing end is completed from the germline J gene. The gene calls are TRBV18 and TRBJ2-2; D possibly corresponds to TRBD2 (6 bases). Trimming cost V 6 bases and J 5 bases, with 16 bases left between them. From germline, CDR1 is KGHSH and CDR2 LQKENI. The CDR3 runs to 15 residues. CDR3 protein: CASSRDFQTTGELFF. The sequenced part of the CDR3 DNA is TGTGCCAGCTCCCGGGACTTCCAGACGACCGGGGAG.

This clone was picked up many times. The sequence runs out 3 residues before the end of the CDR3; the remainder is reconstructed from the germline J gene. This sequence joins TRBV5-8 and TRBJ1-5; maybe TRBD1 (5 bases). Germline V gene data show CDR1 as SGHTS and CDR2 as YDEGEE. The CDR3 is made up of 13 amino acids. The V and J ends lost 3 bases and 8 bases respectively, with 12 bases between them. This chain's CDR3 is CASSSYVGEPQHF. The CDR3 DNA, read in part, is TGTGCCAGCAGCTCGTACGTAGGGGAGCCC.

This clone was seen more than once but under ten times. The read ends 3 residues before the CDR3 terminus; that terminus is restored from the germline J gene. The chain combines TRBV18 with TRBJ1-5; 10 bases are a match to TRBD1. Germline CDR1 reads KGHSH; CDR2 reads LQKENI. The CDR3 consists of 18 residues. V lost 3 bases, J lost 1 base, and 9 bases stayed unmatched. The CDR3 reads CASSPPGTGVLSNQPQHF. Incomplete CDR3 DNA: TGTGCCAGCTCACCCCCCGGGACAGGGGTTTTAAGCAATCAGCCC.

This clone has just a few counts. The read gets to within 3 residues of the CDR3 end, and the germline J gene fills in the rest. J is TRBJ1-3 and V is TRBV18; D possibly corresponds to TRBD1 (5 bases). Germline V lookup: CDR1 KGHSH, CDR2 LQKENI. Deletions cut 3 bases from V and 1 base from J, with 13 bases between. This CDR3 has 16 residues. The CDR3 protein is CASSPQTGGSGNTIYF. CDR3 bases read: TGTGCCAGCTCACCCCAGACGGGGGGATCTGGAAACACC.

Of note for this clone: The read ends 3 residues early relative to the CDR3; the germline J gene fills the gap. This sequence joins TRBV7-2 and TRBJ2-7; the D gene is possibly TRBD1 (6 bases). V lost 6 bases to trimming and J lost 3 bases, with 9 bases between them. The CDR3 length is 12 residues. Germline values: CDR1 SGHTA, CDR2 FQGNSA. CDR3 region: CASRGAGYEQYF. The CDR3 bases that were read are TGTGCCAGCAGGGGGGCGGGCTACGAG.

This clone was seen only a few times. The CDR3 loop is CASSPSQVVSGNTIYF. Incomplete CDR3 DNA: TGTGCCAGCTCACCATCCCAGGTGGTGTCTGGAAACACC. V usage is TRBV18 and J usage is TRBJ1-3; no clear D. The read ends 3 residues shy of where the CDR3 ends; the end is completed using the germline J gene. The length of the CDR3 is 16 residues. The germline V and J ends were trimmed by 2 bases and 1 base, with 12 bases remaining between them. Germline lookup yields CDR1 KGHSH and CDR2 LQKENI.

To note about this clone: The CDR3 goes on 3 residues after the read ends, and that part is filled in from the germline J gene. This chain links TRBV10-3 with TRBJ2-7; 8 nucleotides match TRBD2. V shed 2 bases and J 2 bases; nucleotides not matched to a gene: 5. The germline V gene encodes CDR1 ENHRY and CDR2 SYGVKD. The CDR3 loop spans 15 amino acids. The CDR3 reads CAISEKTSGPYEQYF. CDR3 DNA (partial): TGTGCCATCAGTGAGAAAACTAGCGGTCCCTACGAG.

Regarding this clone: The read ends 3 residues shy of where the CDR3 ends; the end is completed using the germline J gene. The J gene is TRBJ2-2, the V gene TRBV2; tentative D call: TRBD1 (5 bases). Trimming shortened V by 2 bases and J by 1 base, and 11 bases separated the two germline ends. Germline assignment: CDR1 SNHLY and CDR2 FYNNEI. This CDR3 contains 16 residues. CDR3 in amino acids: CASSEKTGWNTGELFF. The sequenced CDR3 bases are TGTGCCAGCAGTGAAAAAACAGGTTGGAACACCGGGGAG.

This clone was observed many times. The missing CDR3 end, 3 residues past where the read stops, is filled in from the germline J gene. The gene calls are TRBV11-3 and TRBJ2-5, with D tentatively TRBD2 (7 bases). Germline V lookup: CDR1 SGHNT, CDR2 YENEEA. V lost 5 bases and J lost 4, with 17 bases in between. CDR3 length: 15 residues. This CDR3 reads CASSLRGGWGETQYF. CDR3 bases read: TGTGCCAGCAGCCTTAGGGGGGGTTGGGGAGAGACC.

The table lists this clone with a few counts. The missing CDR3 end, 3 residues past where the read stops, is filled in from the germline J gene. This sequence joins TRBV5-6 and TRBJ1-2; a possible D gene is TRBD1 (6 bases). Germline loops: CDR1 SGHDT, CDR2 YYEEEE. This CDR3 has 14 residues. V was trimmed by 0 bases and J by 4 bases, leaving 10 bases between them. The CDR3 bases that were read are TGTGCCAGCAGCTTGGACAGGGTGGGCTATGGC. Translated, it gives CASSLDRVGYG. The whole CDR3 region reads CASSLDRVGYGYTF.

Notes on this clone: Sequencing ends 3 residues short of the CDR3 end; the germline J gene provides the rest. This sequence joins TRBV5-6 and TRBJ2-1; possibly TRBD1 or TRBD2 for D (6 bases each). The V end lost 1 base, the J end lost 7 bases, and 15 bases lay between the germline ends. Germline assignment: CDR1 SGHDT and CDR2 YYEEEE. The CDR3 is 15 amino acids. CDR3 residues: CASSLMFQGRNEQFF. The CDR3 DNA, read in part, is TGTGCCAGCAGCTTGATGTTCCAGGGGAGGAATGAG.

In its sample, this clone was seen many times. The CDR3 is cut off 3 residues early in the read; its end comes from the germline J gene. The chain combines TRBV2 with TRBJ1-1; TRBD1 is a possible D gene (6 bases). Germline V gene lookup returns CDR1 SNHLY and CDR2 FYNNEI. This CDR3 has 14 residues. V was cut by 2 bases and J by 3 bases, with 10 bases left in between. CDR3 protein: CASSEQGPYTEAFF. CDR3 bases read: TGTGCCAGCAGTGAACAGGGGCCGTACACTGAA.

This clone was recorded a few times. The sequence runs out 3 residues before the end of the CDR3; the remainder is reconstructed from the germline J gene. The chain carries TRBV7-6 and TRBJ1-2; 7 nucleotides line up with TRBD1. V dropped 5 bases and J dropped 2; count of bases not matched to a gene: 5. Germline V gives CDR1 SGHVS, CDR2 FNYEAQ. CDR3 size: 14 residues. The CDR3 DNA, read in part, is TGTGCCAGCAGCCCCCAGACAGGGAACTATGGC. Translating it yields CASSPQTGNYG. The full CDR3 reads CASSPQTGNYGYTF.

This clone has just a few counts. From the germline J gene comes the end of the CDR3, since the read stops 3 residues before it. The rearrangement joins TRBV7-2 to TRBJ1-1, with TRBD1 matching over 7 bases. J lost 0 bases, V lost 4 bases, and 5 bases had no gene match. Germline CDR1 and CDR2: SGHTA and FQGNSA. CDR3 length equals 15 residues. Incomplete CDR3 DNA: TGTGCCAGCAGCTCGGGACAGACGATGAACACTGAA. Its translation: CASSSGQTMNTE. The full CDR3 sequence reads CASSSGQTMNTEAFF.